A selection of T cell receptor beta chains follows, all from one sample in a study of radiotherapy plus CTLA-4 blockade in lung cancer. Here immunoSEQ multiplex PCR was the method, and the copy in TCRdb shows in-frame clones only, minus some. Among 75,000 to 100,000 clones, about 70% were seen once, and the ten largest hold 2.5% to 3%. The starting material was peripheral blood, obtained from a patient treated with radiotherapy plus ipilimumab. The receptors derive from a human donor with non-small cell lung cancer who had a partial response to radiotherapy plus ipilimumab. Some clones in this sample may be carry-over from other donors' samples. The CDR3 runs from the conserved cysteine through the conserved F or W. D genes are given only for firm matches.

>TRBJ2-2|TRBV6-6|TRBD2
CASIASGTGTGELFF
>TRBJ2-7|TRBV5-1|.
CASSVTQGSYEQYF
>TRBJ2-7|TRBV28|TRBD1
CASRMDRDYEQYF
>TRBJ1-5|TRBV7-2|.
CASSPSSNQPQHF
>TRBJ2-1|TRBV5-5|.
CASSPHTFYNEQFF
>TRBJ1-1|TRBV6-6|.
CASSYLPDTEAFF
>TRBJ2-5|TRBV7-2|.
CASAINLPRETQYF
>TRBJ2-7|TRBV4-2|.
CASSPAGSDYEQYF
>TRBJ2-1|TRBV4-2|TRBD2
CASSQDPLAGVREQFF
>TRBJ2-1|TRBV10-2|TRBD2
CASSAGRGLHEQFF
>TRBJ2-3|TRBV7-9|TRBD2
CASSPGTSGGSTDTQYF
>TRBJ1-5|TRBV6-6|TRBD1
CASSPGTGGTRPQHF
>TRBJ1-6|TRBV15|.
CATSVQNNSPLHF
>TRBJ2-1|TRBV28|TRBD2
CASQVSGGGFSEQFF
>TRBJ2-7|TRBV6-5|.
CASRTPGGYEQYF